Reported below is one T cell receptor (beta chain). Its specificity is unknown. TCRdb's table, derived via immunoSEQ multiplex PCR, lists solely in-frame clones and lacks some. The sample has around 52,000 clones; about 90% are singletons. Germline V gives CDR1 DFQATT, CDR2 SNEGSKA (reference sequence). The CDR3 contains 11 residues. V lost 5 bases and J 0 bases, leaving 4 bases between the germline ends. This sample was taken from a study of T cell responses to AZD1222 COVID-19 vaccine. Points from the study as a whole: Mostly white British, mostly female donors; authors suggested clonal diversity may be underestimated. Seropositive at baseline were only a handful of AZD1222 recipients.

This specimen consisted of peripheral blood, obtained on day 0 of AZD1222 vaccination. This TCR derives from an adult in good health. The chain links TRBV20-1 to TRBJ1-1, with D unclear. The CDR3 here is CSAAVNTEAFF. The DNA of the CDR3 is TGCAGTGCTGCCGTGAACACTGAAGCTTTCTTT.